Following are 29 T cell receptor beta chains from one sample sequenced in a study of monozygotic twins with inflammatory bowel disease. From its re-call of the 5' RACE reads, TCRdb lists each CDR3 protein once, without DNA. This sample's table has roughly 90,000 distinct CDR3 sequences. The sample comprised blood. Receptor source: a human donor with ulcerative colitis or Crohn's disease, or a healthy co-twin of an affected twin (not recorded which).

The J gene is TRBJ1-5, the V gene TRBV10-1; without DNA, the TCRdb call of TRBD1 cannot be checked. Per the germline V gene, CDR1 is WNHNN and CDR2 is SYGVQD (reference sequence). CDR3 size: 14 residues. The CDR3 region is CASSGQGRNQPQHF.

V and J are TRBV11-2 and TRBJ2-5. CDR3 length equals 13 residues. In germline, CDR1 is SGHAT, CDR2 FQNNGV. The CDR3 reads CASRTLKLETQYF.

CDR3 sequence: CASSLTSGVHNEQFF. The chain joins TRBV18 to TRBJ2-1; TCRdb's D gene call, TRBD2, goes unchecked for lack of DNA. This CDR3 contains 15 residues. Germline CDR1 and CDR2: KGHSH and LQKENI.

CDR3 region: CAISEALAYNYEQYF. The chain couples TRBV10-3 to TRBJ2-7; there is no DNA to check the TCRdb D call of TRBD2. CDR1 and CDR2 (germline): ENHRY, SYGVKD. CDR3 size: 15 residues.

This rearrangement joins TRBV7-9 to TRBJ2-1. Germline CDR1 SEHNR, CDR2 FQNEAQ (reference sequence). The CDR3 is 14 residues long. CDR3 in amino acids: CASSFQVQNNEQFF.

V usage is TRBV12-3 or TRBV12-4 and J usage is TRBJ1-4; the D call of TRBD1 rests on TCRdb alone, since no DNA is present to check it. This CDR3 is 15 amino acids long. The CDR3 is CASSLWTGGREKLFF.

The gene calls are TRBV24-1 and TRBJ1-5; TCRdb's D call of TRBD1 is untestable without DNA. This CDR3 spans 16 amino acids. The germline CDR1 and CDR2 sequences are KGHDR and SFDVKD. The CDR3 is CATSDLRRVCHQPQHF.

The chain is built from TRBV5-5 and TRBJ2-3; TCRdb's D call of TRBD1 is untestable without DNA. The germline CDR1 and CDR2 sequences are SGHKS and YYEKEE (reference sequence). The CDR3 covers 16 residues. Here the CDR3 reads CASSLRHRGATDTQYF.

The gene calls are TRBV25-1 and TRBJ1-6; TCRdb reports TRBD1, a call that lacks DNA to check it against. Germline lookup yields CDR1 MGHDK and CDR2 SYGVNS. The CDR3 is 15 residues long. This CDR3 reads CASQRGAGGNSPLHF.

The chain has TRBV12-3 or TRBV12-4 and TRBJ2-2; no DNA is available, so the TRBD1 call from TCRdb remains unchecked. This CDR3 is 15 amino acids long. CDR3 region: CASSLVGADSGELFF.

The chain joins TRBV6-1 to TRBJ2-5; the TRBD2 assignment by TCRdb is unverifiable without DNA. This CDR3 contains 14 residues. Germline V gene lookup returns CDR1 MNHNS and CDR2 SASEGT. CDR3 sequence reads: CASSTGTRKETQYF.

V usage is TRBV7-8 and J usage is TRBJ2-1; lacking DNA, the TRBD1 call made by TCRdb goes unchecked. The CDR3 is 11 residues long. The germline CDR1 and CDR2 sequences are SGHVS and FQNEAQ. The CDR3 protein is CASSSRQEQFF.

J is TRBJ2-7 and V is TRBV20-1; TCRdb designates TRBD1, a call that cannot be tested without DNA. The CDR3 runs to 15 residues. The germline CDR1 and CDR2 sequences are DFQATT and SNEGSKA (reference sequence). The CDR3 here is CSARQTGGLGDEQYF.

The chain carries TRBV12-3 or TRBV12-4 and TRBJ1-3; TCRdb outputs TRBD1, but without DNA this stays unchecked. The CDR3 has 12 residues. CDR3: CASSPGGNTIYF.

This chain joins TRBV5-5 and TRBJ2-1; with no DNA, the TCRdb D assignment of TRBD1 cannot be verified. Germline CDR1 and CDR2: SGHKS and YYEKEE (reference sequence). This CDR3 is 14 amino acids long. The CDR3 loop is CASSVGRTDSEQFF. The full variable domain, its missing parts supplied by reference TRBV5-5 and TRBJ2-1, is DAGVTQSPTHLIKTRGQQVTLRCSPISGHKSVSWYQQVLGQGPQFIFQYYEKEERGRGNFPDRFSARQFPNYSSELNVNALLLGDSALYLCASSVGRTDSEQFFGPGTRLTVL.

Here the CDR3 reads CASSFRTGGDEAFF. V gene TRBV7-9 combines with J gene TRBJ1-1; TCRdb's D call of TRBD1 is untestable without DNA. Germline V gene sequence: CDR1 SEHNR, CDR2 FQNEAQ (reference sequence). The CDR3 length is 14 residues.

This sequence joins TRBV5-1 and TRBJ2-3; TCRdb proposes TRBD2, but this gene call is untestable without DNA. Looked up from germline, CDR1 is SGHRS and CDR2 is YFSETQ. This CDR3 contains 15 residues. The CDR3: CASSLRTSDTDTQYF.

The chain carries TRBV20-1 and TRBJ1-4. The CDR3 runs 14 residues. Germline CDR1 and CDR2: DFQATT and SNEGSKA (reference sequence). CDR3 region: CSAPWGTSNEKLFF.

The CDR3: CSARILSYNEQFF. J is TRBJ2-1 and V is TRBV20-1. Germline V gene sequence: CDR1 DFQATT, CDR2 SNEGSKA (reference sequence). This CDR3 has 13 amino acids.

The chain couples TRBV19 to TRBJ1-1. The CDR3 spans 14 residues. Germline values: CDR1 LNHDA, CDR2 SQIVND (reference sequence). The CDR3 sequence is CASSLQATGTEAFF.

The chain couples TRBV7-6 to TRBJ2-5; the TCRdb call, TRBD2, lacks DNA for checking. This CDR3 spans 16 amino acids. In germline, CDR1 is SGHVS, CDR2 FNYEAQ. The CDR3 protein is CASSPRSAGGLETQYF.

The CDR3 protein is CASSPLFSESYEQYF. This rearrangement joins TRBV18 to TRBJ2-7. Germline CDR1 reads KGHSH; CDR2 reads LQKENI. The CDR3 length is 15 residues.

The J gene is TRBJ1-2, the V gene TRBV3-1; TCRdb returns TRBD1, unconfirmable since there is no DNA. This CDR3 is 13 amino acids long. The V gene's germline CDR1 is LGHDT and CDR2 YNNKEL (reference sequence). CDR3 sequence reads: CASSQVNTGGYTF.

The V call is TRBV11-2, the J call TRBJ1-1. The CDR3 consists of 14 residues. Germline CDR1 SGHAT, CDR2 FQNNGV. CDR3: CASSLRGGNTEAFF. Complete variable domain (other parts from reference TRBV11-2 and TRBJ1-1): EAGVAQSPRYKIIEKRQSVAFWCNPISGHATLYWYQQILGQGPKLLIQFQNNGVVDDSQLPKDRFSAERLKGVDSTLKIQPAKLEDSAVYLCASSLRGGNTEAFFGQGTRLTVV.

This chain links TRBV20-1 with TRBJ1-5; as DNA is missing, the TRBD1 call by TCRdb cannot be tested. From germline, CDR1 is DFQATT and CDR2 SNEGSKA (reference sequence). The CDR3 is 16 residues long. CDR3 in amino acids: CSALDRGKYSNQPQHF.

The gene calls are TRBV7-9 and TRBJ1-4; the D call of TRBD1 rests on TCRdb alone, since no DNA is present to check it. Germline CDR1 and CDR2: SEHNR and FQNEAQ (reference sequence). The CDR3 length is 17 residues. Here the CDR3 reads CASSLDHSDRGPGKLFF.

The chain uses TRBV21-1 and TRBJ2-7; without DNA, the TCRdb call of TRBD1 cannot be checked. TRBV21-1 is a pseudogene segment. The CDR3 length is 13 residues. CDR3 sequence: CASSRDRVNEQYF.

The rearrangement links TRBV7-3 to TRBJ2-3; TCRdb reports TRBD1, a call that lacks DNA to check it against. There are 17 residues in the CDR3. The germline V gene has CDR1 SGHTA and CDR2 FQGTGA. The CDR3 region is CASSPGQGITLTDTQYF.

The chain combines TRBV6-5 with TRBJ1-1; as DNA is missing, the TRBD1 call by TCRdb cannot be tested. This CDR3 comprises 13 residues. CDR1 is MNHEY and CDR2 is SVGAGI in the germline V gene. The CDR3 spells CASSRLRGTEAFF.